This is a list of T cell receptor beta chains from one sample in a study of identical twins. TCRdb fed the 5' RACE reads into MiXCR, producing one record per CDR3 protein. The table records 1.5 million to 2 million distinct CDR3 sequences, under 35% of them present only once. Sequences were obtained from cord blood. The source is a newborn girl in good health. Both conserved end residues are part of each CDR3. The D gene is left open where the match is weak. Some rows mark clone size as missing; the rest say once, few, many or name a class of expanded clone.

TRBV6-5	NA	NA	TRBJ2-6	CASSYGGANVLTF	TGTGCCAGCAGTTACGGTGGGGCCAACGTCCTGACTTTC
TRBV5-1	NA	TRBD2	TRBJ2-1	CASSLPASGSFGSYNEQFF	TGCGCCAGCAGCTTGCCAGCTAGCGGGAGTTTTGGTTCCTACAATGAGCAGTTCTTC
TRBV6-6	NA	NA	TRBJ2-3	CASSYWSASTDTQYF	TGTGCCAGCAGTTACTGGTCCGCTAGCACAGATACGCAGTATTTT
TRBV27	few	NA	TRBJ2-7	CASSLSTVLPTYEQYF	TGTGCCAGCAGTTTATCCACAGTGTTGCCAACCTACGAGCAGTACTTC
TRBV28	NA	TRBD2	TRBJ2-7	CASSLPPAGVSYEQYF	TGTGCCAGCAGTTTGCCCCCCGCGGGAGTCTCCTACGAGCAGTACTTC
TRBV6-6	few	TRBD1	TRBJ1-2	CASSYSAGGGYGYTF	TGTGCCAGCAGTTACTCGGCAGGGGGGGGCTATGGCTACACCTTC
TRBV10-1	NA	TRBD1	TRBJ1-1	CASSDGTVSKDTEAFF	TGCGCCAGCAGTGACGGGACAGTCAGCAAGGACACTGAAGCTTTCTTT
TRBV4-1	NA	NA	TRBJ2-2	CASSPFGGELFF	TGCGCCAGCAGCCCCTTTGGCGGGGAGCTGTTTTTT
TRBV6-6	few	NA	TRBJ1-4	CASSARDSYLEKLFF	TGTGCCAGCAGTGCCCGGGACTCCTACCTTGAAAAACTGTTTTTT
TRBV7-2	NA	TRBD1	TRBJ1-1	CASRITGGWTEAFF	TGTGCCAGCAGGATTACAGGGGGGTGGACTGAAGCTTTCTTT
TRBV20-1	NA	NA	TRBJ2-7	CSARDRGRFFYEQYF	TGCAGTGCTAGAGATCGGGGGCGTTTTTTCTACGAGCAGTACTTC
TRBV3-1	NA	NA	TRBJ1-1	CASSQVRRMNTEAFF	TGTGCCAGCAGCCAGGTTCGGAGGATGAACACTGAAGCTTTCTTT
TRBV4-2	few	TRBD2	TRBJ2-1	CASSQDWGLENEQFF	TGTGCCAGCAGCCAAGATTGGGGACTAGAAAATGAGCAGTTCTTC
TRBV3-1	NA	TRBD2	TRBJ2-1	CASRVAGDNEQFF	TGTGCCAGCAGGGTAGCGGGAGACAATGAGCAGTTCTTC
TRBV19	NA	NA	TRBJ2-7	CASSPPLAGPYEQYF	TGTGCCAGTAGTCCTCCGTTGGCGGGACCCTACGAGCAGTACTTC
TRBV6-2/TRBV6-3	NA	NA	TRBJ2-1	CASSYTRPRTNEQFF	TGTGCCAGCAGTTACACTCGACCAAGAACGAATGAGCAGTTCTTC
TRBV27	NA	TRBD1	TRBJ2-1	CASSFATPNRGYEQFF	TGTGCCAGCAGTTTCGCAACCCCAAACAGGGGATATGAGCAGTTCTTC
TRBV20-1	few	NA	TRBJ2-7	CSAAITGSSYEQYF	TGCAGTGCGGCTATTACAGGGAGCTCCTACGAGCAGTACTTC
TRBV7-8	NA	NA	TRBJ1-2	CASSLRRRPGHSNYGYTF	TGTGCCAGCAGCTTACGTCGCAGACCAGGACACTCTAACTATGGCTACACCTTC
TRBV5-1	NA	NA	TRBJ2-7	CASSGPLASSSYEQYF	TGCGCCAGCAGCGGGCCCCTAGCGTCAAGCTCCTACGAGCAGTACTTC
TRBV7-2	few	NA	TRBJ2-5	CASSFNQATQETQYF	TGTGCCAGCAGCTTTAACCAGGCCACCCAAGAGACCCAGTACTTC
TRBV7-2	NA	NA	TRBJ2-7	CASSLMSTRSYEQYF	TGTGCCAGCAGCTTAATGTCTACAAGGTCCTACGAGCAGTACTTC
TRBV11-2	NA	TRBD2	TRBJ2-7	CASSLVADGGRYEQYF	TGTGCCAGCAGCTTAGTAGCGGACGGGGGGAGGTACGAGCAGTACTTC
TRBV6-5	NA	NA	TRBJ1-1	CASRPSRHTEAFF	TGTGCCAGCAGACCCTCCAGACACACTGAAGCTTTCTTT
TRBV6-6	NA	NA	TRBJ1-1	CASSHYTVNTEAFF	TGTGCCAGCAGCCACTATACAGTGAACACTGAAGCTTTCTTT
TRBV27	NA	NA	TRBJ1-2	CASRVGAFYGYTF	TGTGCCAGCAGGGTAGGGGCCTTCTATGGCTACACCTTC
TRBV11-3	NA	NA	TRBJ1-1	CASSLNSYTEAFF	TGTGCCAGCAGCTTAAACAGTTACACTGAAGCTTTCTTT
TRBV5-5	few	TRBD2	TRBJ2-7	CASSWGTSEIYEQYF	TGTGCCAGCAGCTGGGGCACTAGCGAGATTTACGAGCAGTACTTC
TRBV27	NA	TRBD1	TRBJ1-1	CASSIRQGRTAEAFF	TGTGCCAGCAGTATCCGACAGGGGAGGACTGCTGAAGCTTTCTTT
TRBV2	few	NA	TRBJ2-1	CASRSYRVVNEQFF	TGTGCCAGCAGGTCTTACCGTGTCGTCAATGAGCAGTTCTTC
TRBV5-1	NA	NA	TRBJ2-5	CASSLGQVGETQYF	TGCGCCAGCAGCTTGGGACAGGTGGGAGAGACCCAGTACTTC
TRBV18	NA	NA	TRBJ1-1	CASSPDRTHTEAFF	TGTGCCAGCTCACCAGACAGAACCCACACTGAAGCTTTCTTT
TRBV29-1	NA	NA	TRBJ2-5	CSVEIARQQETQYF	TGCAGCGTTGAGATAGCTAGGCAGCAAGAGACCCAGTACTTC
TRBV4-1	NA	NA	TRBJ1-6	CASSQVTGSPPHF	TGCGCCAGCAGCCAAGTTACAGGTTCACCCCCCCACTTT
TRBV6-1	few	TRBD1	TRBJ2-7	CASPGQGAQGGYGEQYF	TGTGCCTCTCCGGGACAGGGGGCGCAAGGGGGATATGGGGAGCAGTACTTC
TRBV19	NA	NA	TRBJ1-5	CASSKRGNAVRQPQHF	TGTGCCAGTAGTAAAAGGGGGAATGCGGTACGTCAGCCCCAGCATTTT
TRBV5-1	NA	NA	TRBJ2-7	CASSLNTNYEQYF	TGCGCCAGCAGCTTGAACACCAACTACGAGCAGTACTTC
TRBV5-1	NA	NA	TRBJ2-7	CASSLTGRNYNEQYF	TGCGCCAGCAGCTTGACCGGGCGAAACTACAATGAGCAGTACTTC
TRBV6-1	NA	TRBD2	TRBJ2-3	CASREAGGADTQYF	TGTGCCAGTCGAGAGGCGGGAGGAGCAGATACGCAGTATTTT
TRBV3-1	NA	NA	TRBJ1-2	CASSQDNNNYGYTF	TGTGCCAGCAGCCAAGATAACAATAACTATGGCTACACCTTC
TRBV20-1	NA	NA	TRBJ2-3	CSARAGSVGTDTQYF	TGCAGTGCTAGAGCGGGTAGCGTCGGCACAGATACGCAGTATTTT
TRBV4-1	many	NA	TRBJ1-4	CASSQDKEKLFF	TGCGCCAGCAGCCAAGATAAAGAAAAACTGTTTTTT
TRBV10-3	NA	NA	TRBJ1-5	CAISADRNQPQHF	TGTGCCATCAGCGCAGACAGGAATCAGCCCCAGCATTTT
TRBV3-1	few	NA	TRBJ1-1	CASTMGGLSTEAFF	TGTGCCAGCACCATGGGGGGGCTGAGCACTGAAGCTTTCTTT
TRBV12-3/TRBV12-4	few	TRBD1	TRBJ2-3	CASTQDRSTDTQYF	TGTGCCAGCACCCAGGACAGGAGCACAGATACGCAGTATTTT
TRBV20-1	NA	NA	TRBJ1-6	CSARGDMNSPLHF	TGCAGTGCTAGAGGAGATATGAATTCACCCCTCCACTTT
TRBV12-3/TRBV12-4	few	TRBD1	TRBJ1-1	CASSLDRVAEAFF	TGTGCCAGCAGCCTCGACAGGGTCGCTGAAGCTTTCTTT
TRBV27	few	NA	TRBJ1-4	CASSLIQGGEKLFF	TGTGCCAGCAGTTTAATCCAGGGTGGTGAAAAACTGTTTTTT
TRBV24-1	NA	NA	TRBJ2-7	CATSAAPPYEQYF	TGTGCCACCAGTGCCGCGCCGCCCTACGAGCAGTACTTC
TRBV20-1	NA	NA	TRBJ2-7	CSASGGQTYEQYF	TGCAGTGCTAGCGGGGGGCAAACCTACGAGCAGTACTTC
TRBV6-1	few	NA	TRBJ2-1	CASSARANNEQFF	TGTGCCAGCAGTGCACGAGCGAACAATGAGCAGTTCTTC
TRBV10-3	NA	NA	TRBJ1-4	CAIKRGGEKLFF	TGTGCCATCAAGAGGGGAGGAGAAAAACTGTTTTTT
TRBV28	few	NA	TRBJ2-7	CASSLLVNEQYF	TGTGCCAGCAGTTTATTGGTCAACGAGCAGTACTTC
TRBV24-1	NA	TRBD2	TRBJ2-1	CATSDVISGSSYNEQFF	TGTGCCACCAGTGATGTGATTAGCGGGAGCTCCTACAATGAGCAGTTCTTC
TRBV5-1	NA	TRBD2	TRBJ2-3	CASSSYRFRTGGASQDTQYF	TGCGCCAGCAGCTCGTACAGGTTCAGGACGGGAGGTGCCAGTCAGGATACGCAGTATTTT
TRBV12-3/TRBV12-4	NA	NA	TRBJ2-1	CASSLAVETQFF	TGTGCCAGCAGTTTAGCGGTGGAGACCCAGTTCTTC
TRBV24-1	NA	NA	TRBJ2-1	CATSDPGKEQFF	TGTGCCACCAGTGACCCAGGGAAGGAGCAGTTCTTC